This T cell receptor (beta chain) derives from a study of blood T cell repertoires in COVID-19 (dated by TCRdb to 2019 to 2021). About the investigation overall: Samples covering the acute and convalescent phases of COVID-19 were provided by collaborators in the United States, Italy and Spain. The prospective study material was composed of cDNA or gDNA derived from T cells, B-cell-depleted T cells, or PBMCs. Subjects who had been exposed to COVID-19, were actively infected with it, or had recovered from it provided the deeply sampled blood TCRbeta repertoires that made up the dataset. The repertoires were released in a freely available public database intended as a resource for research on the immune response to SARS-CoV-2. Samples were obtained from the ongoing ImmuneRACE study (first 160 participants) and from some 1,200 subjects provided by 6 global collaborators. A de-identified subject ID, COVID-19 status, age in years and sex were almost always included in the sample metadata. Where available, HLA class I and class II types were taken from metadata supplied by the sample provider and were not determined by assay-based typing. On the study overall, not on this receptor specifically: The amount of clinical and demographic metadata varied by source and participant and was provided uncurated.

A remark on this clone: No cognate antigen has been identified for it. No qualities accompany the bases; no much larger clone lies one base away.

A second Seattle source provided samples from volunteer blood donors who had recovered from COVID-19. Each collaborating institution followed its own protocols to collect whole blood in K2EDTA tubes. For TCRbeta analysis, collaborators shipped samples in one of three forms: frozen whole blood, isolated PBMCs, or DNA extracted from either of those sample types. V ends up 3 bases short and J 2 bases short, with an unmatched junction base count of 9. The germline V gene gives CDR1 as MGHRA and CDR2 as YSYEKL. From cysteine to phenylalanine, the CDR3 is 17 amino acids long. Of all the DNA, just the CDR3 is kept, 51 bases in frame from base 1. TCRbeta CDR3 regions were amplified from genomic DNA by means of the immunoSEQ Assay, a bias-controlled multiplex PCR. The published analysis was carried out like this. The number of nucleated cells in each sample was estimated by amplification of reference gene primers within the assay. To quantify the absolute abundance of each unique TCRbeta CDR3 rearrangement, sequence reads were collapsed and filtered. For each sample, productive Simpson clonality was calculated by taking the square root of Simpson's diversity index across productive rearrangements. TCRdb obtained this table from immuneACCESS and retained in-frame rearrangements with V and J assigned. These tables miss some clones; where compared with another copy, unresolved V genes account for less than half of the shortfall, and the remainder is unexplained. Clone size and the V and J calls come from that table; the DNA yielded D and trimming. The sample contains some 160,000 clones, more than 70% of them found a single time. The biggest ten clones account for less than 20% of the sample.

Sequenced: peripheral blood. The rearrangement joined TRBV4-1 to TRBJ2-2; 7 central nucleotides agree with TRBD2. This receptor was taken from an older woman who had recovered from COVID-19. The CDR3 region: CASSHLSGAENTGELFF. The DNA reads as follows: TGCGCCAGCAGCCACCTCAGCGGGGCAGAAAACACCGGGGAGCTGTTTTTT.